The present entry profiles one TCR beta chain with its context. Its target is not known. Sequence at one end of the junction differs from germline and may be a read error. The data stem from a study of cytomegalovirus exposure and HLA in healthy donors. Participants comprised healthy donors of bone marrow. The PCR used 60 Vbeta and 13 Jbeta primers. Generated by immunoSEQ multiplex PCR, the TCRdb table keeps only in-frame clones and is missing some. Of roughly 100,000 clones in the sample, 75% to 80% were seen once. CDR1 SGDLS and CDR2 YYNGEE come from the germline V gene. The CDR3 totals 14 residues. General study results and limits: Later on, an analysis found that several of the most significant clusters appeared to be linked to common viral pathogens, which included parvovirus B19.

Sequenced: PBMCs. The source is a male donor in good health and CMV-seropositive. The rearrangement links TRBV9 to TRBJ2-5; the D is unclear. CDR3 residues: CASSVADYQEAQYF. The CDR3 DNA sequence: TGTGCCAGCAGCGTGGCGGATTACCAAGAGGCCCAGTACTTC. The full variable domain, its missing parts supplied by reference TRBV9 and TRBJ2-5, is DSGVTQTPKHLITATGQRVTLRCSPRSGDLSVYWYQQSLDQGLQFLIQYYNGEERAKGNILERFSAQQFPDLHSELNLSSLELGDSALYFCASSVADYQEAQYFGPGTRLLVL.